These 17 T cell receptor beta chains were sequenced from one sample in a study of T cells in Graves' hyperthyroidism and ophthalmopathy. Amplification of TCR beta CDR3 regions was performed using RNA transcripts as template. During a first-round RT-PCR of the TCR CDR3, the HTBI primer set was used. TCRdb fed the multiplex PCR reads into MiXCR, producing one record per CDR3 protein. The sample shows approximately 690,000 distinct CDR3 sequences, about 15% of them seen only once. Sequences were obtained from blood. These receptors were taken from a woman aged 45-65 years with Graves' ophthalmopathy.

The J gene is TRBJ2-1, the V gene TRBV7-9, with TRBD2 matching over 8 bases. There are 16 residues in the CDR3. V lost 6 bases and J lost 4; bases outside the gene matches: 11. Germline assignment: CDR1 SEHNR and CDR2 FQNEAQ (reference sequence). The chain's CDR3 is CASSWRPGLGYNEQFF. The CDR3 nucleotides are TGTGCCAGCAGTTGGAGGCCGGGACTAGGTTACAATGAGCAGTTCTTC.

This clonotype was picked up a small number of times. The rearrangement links TRBV7-2 to TRBJ1-5; D remains ambiguous. The CDR3 spans 12 residues. Germline assignment: CDR1 SGHTA and CDR2 FQGNSA. V lost 5 bases and J 9 bases, leaving 11 bases between the germline ends. The DNA of the CDR3 is TGTGCCAGCAGCCTCACAACTCGGCCCCAGCATTTT. Amino acid sequence: CASSLTTRPQHF.

There are a few counts of this clonotype. The chain has TRBV7-3 and TRBJ2-3; D not certain. Germline V gene sequence: CDR1 SGHTA, CDR2 FQGTGA. The CDR3 spans 13 residues. Trimming removed 4 bases at V and 6 bases at J, with 11 bases between. The CDR3 nucleotides read TGTGCCAGCAGCTCCTTAAAGTTTGATACGCAGTATTTT. Protein sequence: CASSSLKFDTQYF. The variable domain in full, completed from reference TRBV7-3 and TRBJ2-3, reads GAGVSQTPSNKVTEKGKYVELRCDPISGHTALYWYRQSLGQGPEFLIYFQGTGAADDSGLPNDRFFAVRPEGSVSTLKIQRTERGDSAVYLCASSSLKFDTQYFGPGTRLTVL.

This clonotype was picked up many times. The chain uses TRBV27 and TRBJ2-1, with TRBD2 identical over 7 bases. V shed 10 bases, J shed 3 bases, and the junction held 6 bases outside the gene matches. Germline V CDR1 and CDR2: MNHEY, SMNVEV (reference sequence). The CDR3 length is 13 residues. The CDR3 here is CATHGRLYNEQFF. The CDR3 DNA reads as TGTGCCACCCACGGGAGGCTCTACAATGAGCAGTTCTTC.

This clonotype came up many times. The CDR3 nucleotides are TGTGCCAGCAGCGTAGCATCTAGCGGGAACACAGATACGCAGTATTTT. Translated: CASSVASSGNTDTQYF. The gene calls are TRBV9 and TRBJ2-3; 9 bases align to TRBD2. The CDR3 is 16 amino acids. Unmatched junction bases numbered 4, after V lost 0 bases and J lost 2 bases. Per the germline V gene, CDR1 is SGDLS and CDR2 is YYNGEE.

This clonotype was observed at least ten times. The gene calls are TRBV5-1 and TRBJ2-7; 12 bases are a match to TRBD1. V lost 0 bases and J lost 5; bases outside the gene matches: 6. Looked up from germline, CDR1 is SGHRS and CDR2 is YFSETQ. This CDR3 is built from 16 residues. The CDR3 DNA sequence: TGCGCCAGCAGCTTGGGTTGGGACAGGGGGCGCGACGAGCAGTACTTC. Protein product: CASSLGWDRGRDEQYF.

As concerns this clonotype: Mismatch with germline at one junction end may stem from a read error. This chain connects TRBV18 to TRBJ2-7; 9 bases fit TRBD1. Germline lookup yields CDR1 KGHSH and CDR2 LQKENI. The CDR3 contains 15 residues. CDR3 coding DNA: TGTGCCAGCCCACCAAATGGACAGGGGACCTACGAGCAGTACTTC. It is translated as CASPPNGQGTYEQYF.

This clonotype was observed many times. The genes are TRBV27 and TRBJ1-1; maybe TRBD1 (5 bases). This CDR3 spans 15 amino acids. Germline loops: CDR1 MNHEY, CDR2 SMNVEV (reference sequence). Trimming removed 2 bases at V and 6 bases at J, with 16 bases between. For the CDR3, the DNA is TGTGCCAGCAGTTTAACGACAGCCCTTCTCGCTGAAGCTTTCTTT. Translation gives CASSLTTALLAEAFF.

As concerns this clonotype: This may stem from a read error, because a much larger clone lies one nucleotide away. The CDR3 protein is CASSPLMASLLNSALHF. DNA for the CDR3: TGTGCCAGCAGCCCACTTATGGCATCCCTCCTCAATTCGGCCCTCCACTTT. The rearrangement links TRBV27 to TRBJ1-6; no clear D gene. V lost 6 bases to trimming and J lost 14 bases, with 29 bases between them. Per the germline V gene, CDR1 is MNHEY and CDR2 is SMNVEV (reference sequence). This CDR3 has 17 amino acids.

About this clonotype itself: Given a much more abundant clone one base away, this may be a read error. The chain employs TRBV30 and TRBJ2-1; D perhaps matches TRBD2 (5 bases). This CDR3 has 14 amino acids. The V end lost 1 base, the J end lost 4 bases, and 11 bases lay between the germline ends. The germline V gene encodes CDR1 GTSNPN and CDR2 SVGIG (reference sequence). The CDR3 coding sequence is TGTGCCTGGAGTGGGACTCCCATGTACAATGAGCAGTTCTTC. This sequence encodes CAWSGTPMYNEQFF.

In this sample, this clonotype turned up a few times. The rearrangement links TRBV10-2 to TRBJ2-3; TRBD2 matches 10 bases. V dropped 6 bases and J dropped 4; count of bases not matched to a gene: 4. Germline lookup yields CDR1 WSHSY and CDR2 SAAADI. The CDR3 loop spans 14 amino acids. The CDR3 is CASSWLAGADTQYF. The CDR3 nucleotides are TGCGCCAGCAGCTGGCTAGCGGGAGCAGATACGCAGTATTTT.

This clonotype turned up a few times. The chain combines TRBV27 with TRBJ2-2; D is tentatively TRBD1 or TRBD2 (7 bases each). The germline V and J ends were trimmed by 4 bases and 3 bases, with 21 bases remaining between them. This CDR3 is 18 amino acids long. Germline V lookup: CDR1 MNHEY, CDR2 SMNVEV (reference sequence). In DNA form, the CDR3 reads TGTGCCAGCAGTTCAACCCCAGGGGGGGCAGCCTACACCGGGGAGCTGTTTTTT. Its protein is CASSSTPGGAAYTGELFF.

This clonotype was detected many times. The chain employs TRBV18 and TRBJ1-5, with D maybe TRBD1 (5 bases). This CDR3 spans 15 amino acids. Germline CDR1 and CDR2: KGHSH and LQKENI. The V end lost 4 bases, the J end lost 0 bases, and 10 bases lay between the germline ends. The CDR3 here is CASSQTGLSNQPQHF. CDR3 bases: TGTGCCAGCTCACAAACAGGCCTTAGCAATCAGCCCCAGCATTTT. The full variable domain, rest sourced from reference TRBV18 and TRBJ1-5, is NAGVMQNPRHLVRRRGQEARLRCSPMKGHSHVYWYRQLPEEGLKFMVYLQKENIIDESGMPKERFSAEFPKEGPSILRIQQVVRGDSAAYFCASSQTGLSNQPQHFGDGTRLSIL.

There are many counts of this clonotype. The V call is TRBV3-1, the J call TRBJ1-6; 9 positions agree with TRBD1. The V and J ends lost 4 bases and 8 bases, in that order; junction bases with no gene match: 3. The CDR3 covers 14 residues. Germline CDR1 LGHDT, CDR2 YNNKEL (reference sequence). The CDR3 coding sequence is TGTGCCAGCAGCCTACGGGACAGGGATTCACCCCTCCACTTT. Translating it yields CASSLRDRDSPLHF.

Many counts were recorded for this clonotype. The chain recombines TRBV2 with TRBJ1-5, with unresolved D. The CDR3 runs 14 residues. Germline CDR1 reads SNHLY; CDR2 reads FYNNEI. V was trimmed by 3 bases and J by 5 bases, leaving 11 bases between them. The CDR3: CASSDSKPDQPQHF. For the CDR3, the DNA is TGTGCCAGCAGTGACAGCAAGCCTGATCAGCCCCAGCATTTT.

This chain uses TRBV7-6 with TRBJ2-1, with 9 positions matching TRBD1. CDR1 is SGHVS and CDR2 is FNYEAQ in the germline V gene. V lost 4 bases to trimming and J lost 6 bases; unmatched junction nucleotides: 13. The length of the CDR3 is 17 residues. CDR3 amino acids: CASSSPSGTGLGNEQFF. In DNA form, the CDR3 reads TGTGCCAGCAGCTCTCCCTCCGGGACAGGGTTGGGCAATGAGCAGTTCTTC.

V and J are TRBV27 and TRBJ2-2, with 9 bases aligning to TRBD2. The germline CDR1 and CDR2 sequences are MNHEY and SMNVEV (reference sequence). This CDR3 region has 17 residues. V trimming: 6 bases; J trimming: 2 bases; junction bases outside the gene matches: 10. CDR3 nucleotide sequence: TGTGCCAGCAGCCGCAGTAGCGGGAGATTCAACACCGGGGAGCTGTTTTTT. Protein product: CASSRSSGRFNTGELFF.